This T cell receptor (beta chain) is drawn from a study of cytomegalovirus exposure and HLA in healthy donors (dated by TCRdb to 2016 to 2017). For context, the study as a whole: According to a later analysis, the roughly 120 validation repertoires were produced on the same platform as the approximately 610 repertoires of the first cohort. The study combined high-throughput TCR immunosequencing, statistical association of individual TCRs with disease status, and machine learning to predict cytomegalovirus infection status. In addition to the first cohort of around 670 subjects, a separate validation cohort of 130 or so different subjects was used. The study aimed to test whether signatures of past pathogen exposure could be identified by cataloging public T cell receptors. What the research found in general, with its limitations: The validation cohort had no HLA typing available for a later analysis, so co-occurrence within that cohort was assessed over all 130 or so repertoires. In vitro tests confirmed that three of the cytomegalovirus-associated TCR beta chains recognize cytomegalovirus antigens. Cytomegalovirus status was reported to be diagnosed by the classifier with high specificity and sensitivity in both the original and validation cohorts. The authors suggested that the approach could potentially be generalized to other disease states and immunological phenotypes. In a later analysis, TCRs clustered in the first cohort were found to also tend to co-occur in the roughly 120 validation repertoires, with approximately 93% of cluster scores above 0. Most TCR sequences were observed very rarely across donors, whereas some public TCRs were present in many individuals. A total of 150 to 200 TCR beta chains were listed by the study as associated with cytomegalovirus.

The donors belonged to the validation cohort of around 120 subjects, which was separate from the 666-subject first cohort. A word on this clone: Its cognate antigen has yet to be identified. Per-base quality was not reported, and no clone a single base away is much larger than it.

V loses 6 bases of germline sequence and J loses 8 bases, and the interval between the two ends is 23 bases. The germline V gene sets CDR1 to MDHEN and CDR2 to SYDVKM. The CDR3 runs 17 residues from the cysteine to the phenylalanine. Solely the CDR3 DNA is kept, with 51 bases framed from the first base. Library creation used the immunoSEQ multiplex PCR assay. Regarding the original processing steps: A statistical classification framework was developed to diagnose cytomegalovirus status using the catalog of TCR beta chain sequences. TCRdb provides this immuneACCESS table in a form limited to in-frame rearrangements. Some clones are lacking; in checked studies, under half of them reflect an unresolved V gene, and why the rest are absent is not known. V, J and clone size reflect that table, while D and trimming were determined from the DNA. The sample contains under 400,000 clones, approximately 90% of them found a single time. 0.65% to 0.95% of the sample belongs to the ten largest clones.

The V and J genes are TRBV28 and TRBJ1-6, with a tentative D gene TRBD1 over 6 matching bases. The sequence came from a woman younger than 30 in good health and CMV-seronegative. Sequencing was performed on PBMCs. The CDR3 region has the sequence CASSLAGAGPGDSPLHF. The nucleotide sequence reads TGTGCCAGCAGCTTAGCGGGGGCGGGGCCCGGCGATTCACCCCTCCACTTT.